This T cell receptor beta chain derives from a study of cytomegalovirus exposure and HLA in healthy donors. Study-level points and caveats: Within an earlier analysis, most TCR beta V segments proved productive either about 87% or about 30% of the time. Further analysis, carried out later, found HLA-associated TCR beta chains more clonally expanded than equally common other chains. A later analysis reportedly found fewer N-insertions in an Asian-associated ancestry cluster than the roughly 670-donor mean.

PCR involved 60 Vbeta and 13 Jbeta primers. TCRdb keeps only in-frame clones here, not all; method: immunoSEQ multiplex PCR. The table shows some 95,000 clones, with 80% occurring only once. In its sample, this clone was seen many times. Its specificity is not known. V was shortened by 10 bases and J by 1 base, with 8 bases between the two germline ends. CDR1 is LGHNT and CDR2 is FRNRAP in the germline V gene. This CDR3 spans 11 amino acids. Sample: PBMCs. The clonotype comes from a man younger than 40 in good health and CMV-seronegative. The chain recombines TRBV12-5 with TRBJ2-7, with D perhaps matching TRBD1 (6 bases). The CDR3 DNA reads TGTGCTACTGGACAGTCCTACGAGCAGTACTTC. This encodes CATGQSYEQYF.